This T cell receptor beta chain was recovered during a study of shared clonotypes between healthy human individuals. Turning to the study itself: CD4 naive and CD4 memory each took three plates per donor, while CD8 naive took two and CD8 memory one.

Assay used: immunoSEQ multiplex PCR; TCRdb lists only in-frame clones, some missing. The sample carries roughly 890,000 clones, almost 95% recorded once. CD45RO-negative CD8 cells positively selected for CCR7 made up the naive population, which excluded terminally differentiated effector memory CD45RA+ cells. The healthy adult donors were HIV-negative and reported no recent acute infections or vaccinations. Germline-derived CDR1 and CDR2 are SGHVS and FNYEAQ. The CDR3 sequence is 15 residues long. Trimming took off 3 bases at V and 5 bases at J, with 13 bases between the two ends. The sample taken for sequencing was naive CD8+ T cells sorted from blood. The source is a man aged 30-40 years in good health. The chain couples TRBV7-6 to TRBJ2-2; D may be TRBD1 or TRBD2 (6 bases each). CDR3 in DNA: TGTGCCAGCAGCTTCAAGGGGGGCGGTACCGGGGAGCTGTTTTTT. Amino acids: CASSFKGGGTGELFF.